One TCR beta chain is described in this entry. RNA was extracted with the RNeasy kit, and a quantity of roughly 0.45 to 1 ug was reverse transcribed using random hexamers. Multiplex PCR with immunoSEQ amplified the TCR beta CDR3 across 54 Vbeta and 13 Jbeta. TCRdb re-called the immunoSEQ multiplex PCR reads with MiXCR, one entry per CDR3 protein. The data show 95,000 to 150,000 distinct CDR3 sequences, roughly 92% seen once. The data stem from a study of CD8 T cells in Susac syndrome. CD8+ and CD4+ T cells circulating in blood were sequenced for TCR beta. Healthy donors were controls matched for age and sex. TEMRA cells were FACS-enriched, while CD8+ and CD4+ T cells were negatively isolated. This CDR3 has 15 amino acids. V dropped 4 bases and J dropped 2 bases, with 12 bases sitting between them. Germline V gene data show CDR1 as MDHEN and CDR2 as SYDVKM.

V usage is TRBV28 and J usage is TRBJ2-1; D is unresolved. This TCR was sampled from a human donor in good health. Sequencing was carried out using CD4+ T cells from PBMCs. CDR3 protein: CASSSTLPPYNEQFF. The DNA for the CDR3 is TGTGCCAGCAGTTCCACCCTCCCGCCCTACAATGAGCAGTTCTTC.